This T cell receptor (beta chain) came from a study of blood T cells in healthy people across ages. About the study: Per two T cells, template switching captured roughly one barcoded beta molecule. General study results and limits: Estimated diversity across one million T cells was deemed an underestimate. As naive T cell percentage varied, TCR beta diversity correlated strongly with it. Expanded clonotype changes were possibly confounded by unknown donor CMV status.

A remark on this clonotype: Its cognate antigen is unknown.

A J-beta primer mix and a sample-barcoded 5' primer were used in a second PCR of roughly 6 to 11 cycles. TCRdb recomputed calls from the 5' RACE reads with MiXCR, one row per CDR3 protein. The sample lists about 900,000 distinct CDR3 sequences; 62% were seen once. Germline assignment: CDR1 DFQATT and CDR2 SNEGSKA (reference sequence). The V end was cut by 1 base, the J end by 2 bases, with 8 bases between. CDR3 length: 13 amino acids. The specimen was blood. The rearrangement uses TRBV20-1 and TRBJ1-2; possible D gene TRBD1, 5 bases. The receptor's source is a man younger than 40 in good health. CDR3 in amino acids: CSARGPGNYGYTF. In DNA form, the CDR3 reads TGCAGTGCTAGAGGGCCAGGGAACTATGGCTACACCTTC.